The source of this T cell receptor (beta chain) is a study of cytomegalovirus exposure and HLA in healthy donors. Study findings and constraints: Reports indicate that TCR beta sequences accurately predicted the HLA-A and HLA-B alleles of most subjects.

Of note for this clone: What it recognizes is unknown.

The PCR made use of 60 Vbeta and 13 Jbeta primers. The assay was immunoSEQ multiplex PCR, and TCRdb's table has in-frame clones only and misses some. The ten top clones account for under 7%, within a sample of around 100,000 clones. At sampling all donors were nominally healthy, likely with unrecorded immune exposures. This CDR3 has 13 amino acids. Per the germline V gene, CDR1 is MNHEY and CDR2 is SVGAGI. The ends were cut back, 6 bases at V and 0 bases at J, with 3 bases in the middle. The chain uses TRBV6-5 and TRBJ2-6; D remains ambiguous. This TCR was sampled from a man aged 35 to 55 in good health and CMV-seropositive. The sequencing sample was made of PBMCs. The CDR3 DNA reads TGTGCCAGCAGCAGCTCTGGGGCCAACGTCCTGACTTTC. This codes for CASSSSGANVLTF.